Here is one TCR beta chain with its context. Its antigen is not identified. This entry is derived from a study of shared clonotypes between healthy human individuals. The trim removed 6 bases at V and 5 bases at J, leaving 23 bases unmatched. This CDR3 has 19 residues. Germline CDR1 and CDR2: MDHEN and SYDVKM. Combining CD45RO+ cells with CCR7-negative CD45RA+ TemRA cells gave CD8 memory. The protocol was immunoSEQ multiplex PCR, while the TCRdb copy is restricted to in-frame clones and leaves out a portion. Here the sample spans 600,000 to 750,000 clones, roughly 91% being singletons. Study-wide points: Compared with memory subsets, naive subsets generally had larger estimated richness.

Sequencing used memory CD8+ T cells from PBMCs. The subset is: CD45RO+ cells pooled with CCR7-negative TemRA cells. The chain has TRBV28 and TRBJ2-7; 9 bases line up with TRBD2. This TCR derives from a man between 18 and 35 years old in good health. Some clones in this sample may be carry-over from other donors' samples. CDR3 sequence: CASSYPRGLARGDKNEQYF. Written as DNA, the CDR3 is TGTGCCAGCAGCTACCCCCGTGGACTAGCGAGAGGAGATAAGAACGAGCAGTACTTC.